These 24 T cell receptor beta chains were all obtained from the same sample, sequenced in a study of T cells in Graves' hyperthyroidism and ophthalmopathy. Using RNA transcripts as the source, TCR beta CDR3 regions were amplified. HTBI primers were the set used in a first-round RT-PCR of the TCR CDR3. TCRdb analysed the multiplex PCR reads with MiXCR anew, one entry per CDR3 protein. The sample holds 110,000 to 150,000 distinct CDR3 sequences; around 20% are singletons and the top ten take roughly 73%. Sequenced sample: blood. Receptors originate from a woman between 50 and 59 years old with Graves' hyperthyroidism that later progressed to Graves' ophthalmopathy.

CDR3 sequence: CASSSTPGPDTQYF. CDR3 DNA sequence: TGTGCCAGCAGCTCGACACCAGGGCCAGATACGCAGTATTTT. The V and J genes are TRBV28 and TRBJ2-3, with a possible D match to TRBD1 (5 bases). Germline V CDR1 and CDR2: MDHEN, SYDVKM. There are 14 residues in the CDR3. The ends were cut back, 6 bases at V and 4 bases at J, with 14 bases in the middle.

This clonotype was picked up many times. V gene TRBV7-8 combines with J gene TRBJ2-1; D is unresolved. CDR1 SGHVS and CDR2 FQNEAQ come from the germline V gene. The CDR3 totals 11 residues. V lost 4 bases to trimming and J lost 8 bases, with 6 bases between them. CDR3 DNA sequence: TGTGCCAGCAGCTCTTCGGATGAGCAGTTCTTC. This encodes CASSSSDEQFF.

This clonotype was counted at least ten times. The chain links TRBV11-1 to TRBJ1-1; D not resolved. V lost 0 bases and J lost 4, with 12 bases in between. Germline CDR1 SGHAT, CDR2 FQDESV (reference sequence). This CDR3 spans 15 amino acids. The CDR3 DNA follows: TGTGCCAGCAGCTTAGCGGTTGGCACCGTCACTGAAGCTTTCTTT. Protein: CASSLAVGTVTEAFF. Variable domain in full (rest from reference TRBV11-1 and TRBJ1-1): EAEVAQSPRYKITEKSQAVAFWCDPISGHATLYWYRQILGQGPELLVQFQDESVVDDSQLPKDRFSAERLKGVDSTLKIQPAELGDSAMYLCASSLAVGTVTEAFFGQGTRLTVV.

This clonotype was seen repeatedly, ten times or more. This CDR3 is CASSRALAGGGETQYF. DNA for the CDR3: TGTGCCAGCAGCCGGGCACTAGCGGGAGGAGGAGAGACCCAGTACTTC. J is TRBJ2-5 and V is TRBV3-1; TRBD2 aligns across 12 bases. In germline, CDR1 is LGHDT, CDR2 YNNKEL (reference sequence). The length of the CDR3 is 16 residues. Germline trimming cut 4 bases from V and 4 bases from J; bases unmatched to any gene: 7.

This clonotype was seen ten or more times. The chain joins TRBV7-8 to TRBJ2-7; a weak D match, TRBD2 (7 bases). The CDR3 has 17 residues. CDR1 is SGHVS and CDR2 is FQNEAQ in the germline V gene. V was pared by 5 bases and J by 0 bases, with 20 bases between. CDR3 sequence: CASSDQGLGGSSYEQYF. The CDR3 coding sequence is TGTGCCAGCAGCGATCAGGGGCTTGGCGGGAGCTCCTACGAGCAGTACTTC.

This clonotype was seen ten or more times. The CDR3 loop is CSAREVGGDTEAFF. CDR3 sequence (DNA): TGCAGTGCTAGAGAAGTGGGAGGGGACACTGAAGCTTTCTTT. V gene TRBV20-1 combines with J gene TRBJ1-1; D is possibly TRBD1 (5 bases). Germline V gene lookup returns CDR1 DFQATT and CDR2 SNEGSKA (reference sequence). Trimming shortened V by 0 bases and J by 3 bases, and 11 bases separated the two germline ends. The CDR3 runs to 14 residues.

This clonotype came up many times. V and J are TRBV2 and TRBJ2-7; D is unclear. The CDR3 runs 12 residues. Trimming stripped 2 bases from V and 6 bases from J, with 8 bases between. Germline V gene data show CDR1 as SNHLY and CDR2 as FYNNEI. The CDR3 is CASSELFAEQYF. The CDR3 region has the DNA TGTGCCAGCAGTGAACTTTTCGCCGAGCAGTACTTC.

CDR3 protein: CSVTNRTSGREDEQFF. Written as DNA, the CDR3 is TGCAGCGTGACAAATAGGACTAGCGGGAGGGAGGATGAGCAGTTCTTC. The J gene is TRBJ2-1, the V gene TRBV29-1, with 15 bases identical to TRBD2. Germline V gene sequence: CDR1 SQVTM, CDR2 ANQGSEA. This CDR3 region has 16 residues. V gave up 6 bases and J gave up 8 bases; unmatched junction bases: 11.

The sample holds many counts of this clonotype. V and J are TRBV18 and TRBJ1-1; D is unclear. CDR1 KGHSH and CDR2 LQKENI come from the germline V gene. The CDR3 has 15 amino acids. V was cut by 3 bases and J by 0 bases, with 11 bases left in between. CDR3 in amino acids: CASSPAGSMNTEAFF. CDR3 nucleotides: TGTGCCAGCTCACCGGCAGGCAGCATGAACACTGAAGCTTTCTTT.

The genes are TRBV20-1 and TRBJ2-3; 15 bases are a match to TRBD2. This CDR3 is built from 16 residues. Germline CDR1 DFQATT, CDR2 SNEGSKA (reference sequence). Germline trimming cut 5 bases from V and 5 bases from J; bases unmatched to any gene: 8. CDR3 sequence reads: CSADDGTSGRRDTQYF. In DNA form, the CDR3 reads TGCAGTGCTGACGACGGGACTAGCGGGAGGCGAGATACGCAGTATTTT.

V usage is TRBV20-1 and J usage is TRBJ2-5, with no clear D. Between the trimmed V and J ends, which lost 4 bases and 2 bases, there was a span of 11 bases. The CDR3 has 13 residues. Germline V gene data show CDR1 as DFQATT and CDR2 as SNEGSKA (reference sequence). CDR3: CSAIPIRQETQYF. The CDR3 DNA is TGCAGTGCTATCCCCATCCGGCAAGAGACCCAGTACTTC.

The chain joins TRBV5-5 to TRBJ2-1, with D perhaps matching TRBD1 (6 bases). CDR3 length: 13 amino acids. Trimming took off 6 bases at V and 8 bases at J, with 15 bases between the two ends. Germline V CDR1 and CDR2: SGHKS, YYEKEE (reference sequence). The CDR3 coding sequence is TGTGCCAGCACGAAGACAGGATCGGATGAGCAGTTCTTC. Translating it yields CASTKTGSDEQFF.

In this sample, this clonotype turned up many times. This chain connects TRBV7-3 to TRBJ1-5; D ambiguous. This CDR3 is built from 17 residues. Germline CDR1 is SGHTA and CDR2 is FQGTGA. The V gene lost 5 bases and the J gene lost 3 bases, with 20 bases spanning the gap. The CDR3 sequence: CASSPLPLWGLNQPQHF. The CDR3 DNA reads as TGTGCCAGCAGCCCACTCCCACTATGGGGTCTCAATCAGCCCCAGCATTTT.

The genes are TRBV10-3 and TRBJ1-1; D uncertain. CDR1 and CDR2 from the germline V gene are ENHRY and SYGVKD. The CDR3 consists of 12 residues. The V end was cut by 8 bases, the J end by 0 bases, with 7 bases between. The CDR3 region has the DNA TGTGCCATCGCGGGTTTGAACACTGAAGCTTTCTTT. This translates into CAIAGLNTEAFF.

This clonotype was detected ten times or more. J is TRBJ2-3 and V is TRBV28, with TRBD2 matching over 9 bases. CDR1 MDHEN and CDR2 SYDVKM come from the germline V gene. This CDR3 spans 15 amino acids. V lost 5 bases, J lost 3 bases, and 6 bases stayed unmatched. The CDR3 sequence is CASSPGTSSTDTQYF. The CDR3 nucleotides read TGTGCCAGCAGTCCCGGGACTAGCTCTACAGATACGCAGTATTTT.

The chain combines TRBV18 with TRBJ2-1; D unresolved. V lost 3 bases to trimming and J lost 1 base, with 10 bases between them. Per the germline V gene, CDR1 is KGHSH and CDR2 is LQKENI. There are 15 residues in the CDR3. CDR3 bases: TGTGCCAGCTCACCTTTTTCAGAGTCCTACAATGAGCAGTTCTTC. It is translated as CASSPFSESYNEQFF. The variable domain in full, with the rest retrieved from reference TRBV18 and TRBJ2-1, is NAGVMQNPRHLVRRRGQEARLRCSPMKGHSHVYWYRQLPEEGLKFMVYLQKENIIDESGMPKERFSAEFPKEGPSILRIQQVVRGDSAAYFCASSPFSESYNEQFFGPGTRLTVL.

CDR3 in amino acids: CASSAGTTLNEQFF. The CDR3 DNA is TGTGCCAGCAGTGCCGGGACCACACTCAATGAGCAGTTCTTC. The chain carries TRBV6-1 and TRBJ2-1; D may correspond to TRBD1 or TRBD2 (5 bases each). V was cut by 4 bases and J by 6 bases, with 13 bases left in between. Germline V lookup: CDR1 MNHNS, CDR2 SASEGT. This CDR3 is built from 14 residues.

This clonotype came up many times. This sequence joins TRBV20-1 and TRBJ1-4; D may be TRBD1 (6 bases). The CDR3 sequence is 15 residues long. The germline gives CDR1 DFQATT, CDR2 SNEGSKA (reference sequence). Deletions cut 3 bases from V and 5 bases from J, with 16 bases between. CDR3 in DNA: TGCAGTGCTAGCCCGTACGGGGGCGGAAATGAAAAACTGTTTTTT. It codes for CSASPYGGGNEKLFF.

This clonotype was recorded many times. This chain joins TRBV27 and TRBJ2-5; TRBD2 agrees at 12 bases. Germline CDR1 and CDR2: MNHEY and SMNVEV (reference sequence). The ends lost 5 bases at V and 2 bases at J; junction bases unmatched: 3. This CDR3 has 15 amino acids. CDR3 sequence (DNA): TGTGCCAGCAGTCTCCTAGCGGGAGGGCAAGAGACCCAGTACTTC. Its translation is CASSLLAGGQETQYF.

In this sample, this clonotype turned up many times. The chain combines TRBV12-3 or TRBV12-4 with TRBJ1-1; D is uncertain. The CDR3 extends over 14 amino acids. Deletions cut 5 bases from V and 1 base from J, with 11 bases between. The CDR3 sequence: CASSKASGNTEAFF. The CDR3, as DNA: TGTGCCAGCAGTAAGGCATCGGGGAACACTGAAGCTTTCTTT.

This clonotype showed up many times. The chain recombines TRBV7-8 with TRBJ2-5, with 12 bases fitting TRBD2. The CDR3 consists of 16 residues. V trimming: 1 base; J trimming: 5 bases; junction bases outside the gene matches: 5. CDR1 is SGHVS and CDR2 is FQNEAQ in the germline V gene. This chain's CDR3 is CASSLGLAGGPETQYF. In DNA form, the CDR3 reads TGTGCCAGCAGCTTAGGGCTAGCGGGAGGGCCGGAGACCCAGTACTTC.

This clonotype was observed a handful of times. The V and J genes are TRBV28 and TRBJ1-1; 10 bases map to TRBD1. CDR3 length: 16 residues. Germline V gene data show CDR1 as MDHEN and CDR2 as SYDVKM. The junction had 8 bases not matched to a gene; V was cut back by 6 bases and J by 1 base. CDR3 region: CASSRTGQGGNTEAFF. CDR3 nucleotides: TGTGCCAGCAGCCGGACTGGACAGGGGGGGAACACTGAAGCTTTCTTT.

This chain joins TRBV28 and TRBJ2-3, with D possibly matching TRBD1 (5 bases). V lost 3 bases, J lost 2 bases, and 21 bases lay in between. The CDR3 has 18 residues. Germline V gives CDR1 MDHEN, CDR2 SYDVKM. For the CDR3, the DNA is TGTGCCAGCAGTTTGGTCGGAAGTGGGCCAGGGCCCACAGATACGCAGTATTTT. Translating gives CASSLVGSGPGPTDTQYF.

The CDR3 loop is CASSPDKGLNKFYEQYF. The CDR3 bases are TGTGCCAGCAGCCCCGACAAGGGCCTGAACAAATTCTACGAGCAGTACTTC. The chain has TRBV9 and TRBJ2-7; no clear D. V shed 4 bases and J shed 3 bases, with 23 bases lying between them. The CDR3 is 17 residues long. In germline, CDR1 is SGDLS, CDR2 YYNGEE.